The clone carrying this T cell receptor beta chain was seen more than once but under ten times. What it binds is not known. V dropped 4 bases and J dropped 2 bases, with 13 bases sitting between them. The CDR3 has 14 amino acids. CDR1 DFQATT and CDR2 SNEGSKA come from the germline V gene (reference sequence). The data derive from a study of post-analysis software for immune sequencing data. General study points: Patients showed TRBV5-6, TRBV5-1 and TRBV20-1 among roughly 5 TRBV segments more frequent than in controls.

Prepared libraries of TCR beta cDNA carried unique molecular identifiers. TCRdb reprocessed the PCR reads via MiXCR and lists one record per CDR3 protein. This table holds roughly 600,000 distinct CDR3 sequences, 44% found once. The chain uses TRBV20-1 and TRBJ2-3, with D possibly matching TRBD2 (6 bases). The source material was blood. The sequence came from a girl between 5 and 17 years old with multiple sclerosis. Here the CDR3 reads CSATQRRDTDTQYF. The CDR3 DNA reads TGCAGTGCTACTCAGAGGCGGGACACAGATACGCAGTATTTT.